The TCR beta chain under discussion was sequenced for a study of patients with pleural tuberculosis. V was shortened by 7 bases and J by 3 bases, with 18 bases between the two germline ends. This CDR3 region has 16 residues. This clonotype was detected many times. A single record per CDR3 protein comes from TCRdb applying MiXCR to the reads. The profile shows approximately 50,000 distinct CDR3 sequences, about 6.8% of them singletons. The chain combines TRBV12-3 or TRBV12-4 with TRBJ2-2; D is possibly TRBD2 (6 bases). This TCR was recovered from a human donor with pleural tuberculosis. CDR3 nucleotide sequence: TGTGCCAGCACCGGGGACGTGGACTACGACACCGGGGAGCTGTTTTTT. This gives the protein CASTGDVDYDTGELFF.